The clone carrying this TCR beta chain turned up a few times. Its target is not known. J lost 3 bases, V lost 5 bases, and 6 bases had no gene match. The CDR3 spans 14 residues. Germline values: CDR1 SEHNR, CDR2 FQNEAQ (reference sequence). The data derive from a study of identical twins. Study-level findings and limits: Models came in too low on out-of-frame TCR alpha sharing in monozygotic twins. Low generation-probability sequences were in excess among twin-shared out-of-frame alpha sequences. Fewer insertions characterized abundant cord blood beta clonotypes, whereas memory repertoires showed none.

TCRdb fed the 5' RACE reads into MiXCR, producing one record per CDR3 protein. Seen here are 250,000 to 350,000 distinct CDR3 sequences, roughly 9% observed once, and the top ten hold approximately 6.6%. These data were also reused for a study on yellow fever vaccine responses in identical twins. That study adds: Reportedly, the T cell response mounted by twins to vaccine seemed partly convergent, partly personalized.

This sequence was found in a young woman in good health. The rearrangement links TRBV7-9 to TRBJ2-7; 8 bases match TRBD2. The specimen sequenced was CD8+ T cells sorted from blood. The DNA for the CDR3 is TGTGCCAGCAGCGCCGGGGGGGGCGACTACGAGCAGTACTTC. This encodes CASSAGGGDYEQYF.